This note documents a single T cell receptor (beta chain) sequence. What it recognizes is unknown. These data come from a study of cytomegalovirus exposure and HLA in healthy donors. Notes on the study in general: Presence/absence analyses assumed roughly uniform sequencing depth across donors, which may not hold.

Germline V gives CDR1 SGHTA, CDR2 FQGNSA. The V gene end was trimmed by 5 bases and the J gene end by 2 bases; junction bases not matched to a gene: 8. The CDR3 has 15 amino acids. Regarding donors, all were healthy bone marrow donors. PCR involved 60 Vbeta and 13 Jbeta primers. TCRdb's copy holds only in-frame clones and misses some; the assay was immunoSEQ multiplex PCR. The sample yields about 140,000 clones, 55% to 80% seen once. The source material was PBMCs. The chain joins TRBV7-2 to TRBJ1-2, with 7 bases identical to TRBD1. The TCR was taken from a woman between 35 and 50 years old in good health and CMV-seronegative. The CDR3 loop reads CASSQGQLVNYGYTF. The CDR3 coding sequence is TGTGCCAGCAGCCAGGGACAGCTAGTAAACTATGGCTACACCTTC.